What follows are 2 T cell receptor beta chains derived from one specimen sequenced in a study of T cell responses to AZD1222 COVID-19 vaccine (TCRdb year 2021). The library was prepared using the immunoSEQ multiplex PCR assay. TCRdb stores this immuneACCESS table with in-frame sequences only. Part of the clones is absent; in the studies checked, under half of the shortfall reflects unresolved V genes, and no reason is known for the rest. The sample profile shows about 180,000 clones; around 88% of them were found once. The ten largest clones add up to roughly 0.5% of the sample. Interpreted using the paper, the time point label stands for: baseline before first vaccination. The source material was peripheral blood, sampled on day 0 of AZD1222 vaccination. These receptors were collected from an adult in good health.

This clone was observed a handful of times. The chain carries TRBV2 and TRBJ2-5; 8 nucleotides line up with TRBD2. Germline V gives CDR1 SNHLY, CDR2 FYNNEI. The V segment lost 4 bases and the J segment 5 bases; nucleotides outside the gene matches: 9. This CDR3 region has 15 residues. This CDR3 is CASSAASGSSETQYF. In DNA, the CDR3 is TGTGCCAGCAGTGCCGCCAGCGGGAGTAGTGAGACCCAGTACTTC.

The chain joins TRBV5-4 to TRBJ1-2; weak D call: TRBD1 (6 bases). Trimming shortened V by 2 bases and J by 6 bases, and 11 bases separated the two germline ends. Germline V CDR1 and CDR2: SGHNT, YYREEE (reference sequence). This CDR3 contains 13 residues. The CDR3 region is CASSFSRGDGYTF. The DNA of the CDR3 is TGTGCCAGCAGCTTTAGCAGGGGCGATGGCTACACCTTC. The variable domain in full, completed from reference TRBV5-4 and TRBJ1-2, reads ETGVTQSPTHLIKTRGQQVTLRCSSQSGHNTVSWYQQALGQGPQFIFQYYREEENGRGNFPPRFSGLQFPNYSSELNVNALELDDSALYLCASSFSRGDGYTFGSGTRLTVV.